One sample yielded the 27 T cell receptor beta chains listed below, sequenced in a study of blood T cell repertoires in COVID-19 (dated by TCRdb to the early 2020s). Library preparation used the immunoSEQ multiplex PCR assay. As stored in TCRdb, this immuneACCESS dataset retains in-frame rearrangements with V and J assigned. A fraction of the clones does not appear; measured against another copy, unresolved V genes explain less than half of the discrepancy, and the remainder lacks a known reason. For this sample there are about 350,000 clones; around 86% appear just once. The ten largest clones represent nearly 6.5% of the sample. The sample consisted of peripheral blood. The receptor source for this set is a woman in her 50s with COVID-19, enrolled during active disease.

This clone was observed a single time. The chain uses TRBV11-2 and TRBJ1-2, with TRBD1 matching over 7 bases. The CDR3 consists of 14 residues. The germline CDR1 and CDR2 sequences are SGHAT and FQNNGV. The J segment lost 4 bases and the V segment lost 4 bases, leaving 6 bases of the junction unmatched. The CDR3: CASSSDRYGYGYTF. CDR3 DNA sequence: TGTGCCAGCAGCTCGGACAGGTACGGCTATGGCTACACCTTC.

V usage is TRBV29-1 and J usage is TRBJ2-7; no clear D gene. The CDR3 runs to 12 residues. CDR1 SQVTM and CDR2 ANQGSEA come from the germline V gene. Trimming pared 5 bases from V and 5 bases from J, leaving 13 bases between. For the CDR3, the DNA is TGCAGCGTTCCCGGTCCCTTCGACGAGCAGTACTTC. Encoded protein: CSVPGPFDEQYF.

V and J are TRBV6-2 or TRBV6-3 and TRBJ1-2; D gene unclear. The germline V gene has CDR1 MNHEY and CDR2 SVGEGT. Trimming shortened V by 5 bases and J by 1 base, and 14 bases separated the two germline ends. This CDR3 is 15 amino acids long. CDR3 protein: CASSPRLVFNYGYTF. The DNA for the CDR3 is TGTGCCAGCAGTCCCAGACTGGTTTTTAACTATGGCTACACCTTC.

The chain uses TRBV7-2 and TRBJ2-7; D is perhaps TRBD1 (6 bases). Germline V CDR1 and CDR2: SGHTA, FQGNSA. Trimming stripped 3 bases from V and 3 bases from J, with 12 bases between. The CDR3 consists of 14 residues. CDR3 nucleotides: TGTGCCAGCAGCTTGTCAGGGGAGATCTACGAGCAGTACTTC. Amino acid sequence: CASSLSGEIYEQYF. Using reference TRBV7-2 and TRBJ2-7 for the parts outside the CDR3, the full variable domain is GAGVSQSPSNKVTEKGKDVELRCDPISGHTALYWYRQSLGQGLEFLIYFQGNSAPDKSGLPSDRFSAERTGGSVSTLTIQRTQQEDSAVYLCASSLSGEIYEQYFGPGTRLTVT.

The table lists this clone with a few counts. This rearrangement joins TRBV30 to TRBJ2-7; 9 bases match TRBD2. The CDR3 consists of 14 residues. The V and J ends lost 3 bases and 12 bases, in that order; junction bases with no gene match: 15. Per the germline V gene, CDR1 is GTSNPN and CDR2 is SVGIG (reference sequence). CDR3: CAWSSQGGTSMRYF. CDR3 coding DNA: TGTGCCTGGAGCTCCCAAGGGGGGACTAGCATGCGGTACTTC.

The gene calls are TRBV6-2 or TRBV6-3 and TRBJ2-7, with D possibly matching TRBD2 (6 bases). The CDR3 loop spans 13 amino acids. Germline V gene sequence: CDR1 MNHEY, CDR2 SVGEGT. V lost 2 bases, J lost 5 bases, and 10 bases lay in between. CDR3 in DNA: TGTGCCAGCAGTTACCCTGGACTAAACGAGCAGTACTTC. Its protein is CASSYPGLNEQYF.

The chain combines TRBV6-5 with TRBJ1-5; 9 bases agree with TRBD1. The CDR3 contains 15 residues. Per the germline V gene, CDR1 is MNHEY and CDR2 is SVGAGI. V lost 8 bases, J lost 5 bases, and 10 bases stayed unmatched. Here the CDR3 DNA reads TGTGCCAGCCTGAAGGACAGGGGCACCCATCAGCCCCAGCATTTT. Residues: CASLKDRGTHQPQHF.

The rearrangement joins TRBV18 to TRBJ1-2, with D possibly being TRBD1 (5 bases). CDR1 and CDR2 from the germline V gene are KGHSH and LQKENI. The CDR3 totals 12 residues. V was pared by 3 bases and J by 5 bases, with 7 bases between. The CDR3 loop is CASSPGGYGYTF. CDR3 DNA: TGTGCCAGCTCACCGGGGGGTTATGGCTACACCTTC.

V and J are TRBV12-3 or TRBV12-4 and TRBJ2-2, with D possibly TRBD2 on 6 matching bases. The CDR3 is 11 amino acids. V was pared by 10 bases and J by 5 bases, with 8 bases between. CDR3 bases: TGTGCCATGGCGGGGACCGGGGAGCTGTTTTTT. This translates into CAMAGTGELFF.

The V gene is TRBV27, the J gene TRBJ1-1; the match to TRBD1 covers 8 bases. The germline V gene has CDR1 MNHEY and CDR2 SMNVEV (reference sequence). This CDR3 contains 19 residues. V lost 7 bases, J lost 3 bases, and 22 bases stayed unmatched. DNA for the CDR3: TGTGCCAGCACCGCGACAGGGGCGCCAATTAGGTTTACGGACACTGAAGCTTTCTTT. The encoded protein is CASTATGAPIRFTDTEAFF.

The DNA of the CDR3 is TGTGCCAGCAGCTTAATTCTAGCGGGAGACGCAGATACGCAGTATTTT. Its protein is CASSLILAGDADTQYF. This sequence joins TRBV7-9 and TRBJ2-3; TRBD2 matches at 10 bases. Trimming cost V 2 bases and J 4 bases; bases outside gene matches: 6. Germline V lookup: CDR1 SEHNR, CDR2 FQNEAQ (reference sequence). The CDR3 consists of 16 residues.

The chain is built from TRBV5-4 and TRBJ1-1; tentative D call: TRBD1 (6 bases). Germline values: CDR1 SGHNT, CDR2 YYREEE (reference sequence). This CDR3 region has 15 residues. The V and J ends lost 1 base and 1 base respectively, with 11 bases between them. The CDR3 DNA reads TGTGCCAGCAGCTTGTCACAGGGAAGGAACACTGAAGCTTTCTTT. Amino acids: CASSLSQGRNTEAFF.

The V and J genes are TRBV6-5 and TRBJ2-3, with D unclear. Trimming took off 6 bases at V and 3 bases at J, with 10 bases between the two ends. This CDR3 has 13 amino acids. Germline CDR1 and CDR2: MNHEY and SVGAGI. The CDR3 loop is CASSPVFTDTQYF. DNA for the CDR3: TGTGCCAGCAGCCCCGTTTTTACAGATACGCAGTATTTT.

Only one count was recorded for this clone. The V gene is TRBV5-1, the J gene TRBJ2-2; 7 bases fit TRBD2. CDR3 length: 14 amino acids. Germline CDR1 SGHRS, CDR2 YFSETQ. With 5 bases clipped from V and 3 bases from J, the junction kept 4 bases outside the gene matches. CDR3 bases: TGCGCCAGCAGTGAGGGAGGGCACACCGGGGAGCTGTTTTTT. It is translated as CASSEGGHTGELFF.

The chain carries TRBV5-1 and TRBJ2-7; weak D call: TRBD1 (5 bases). The CDR3 is 16 amino acids. CDR1 and CDR2 from the germline V gene are SGHRS and YFSETQ. V dropped 3 bases and J dropped 0 bases, with 16 bases sitting between them. Here the CDR3 DNA reads TGCGCCAGCAGCTGGAATACAGGCGTCAGCTCCTACGAGCAGTACTTC. Translation: CASSWNTGVSSYEQYF. Supplemented by reference TRBV5-1 and TRBJ2-7, the full variable domain reads KAGVTQTPRYLIKTRGQQVTLSCSPISGHRSVSWYQQTPGQGLQFLFEYFSETQRNKGNFPGRFSGRQFSNSRSEMNVSTLELGDSALYLCASSWNTGVSSYEQYFGPGTRLTVT.

About this clone itself: The same CDR3 is also encoded by other DNA sequences in this sample. The gene calls are TRBV11-3 and TRBJ2-5, with TRBD2 identical over 7 bases. The CDR3 loop spans 15 amino acids. Germline CDR1 is SGHNT and CDR2 is YENEEA. V gave up 1 base and J gave up 2 bases; unmatched junction bases: 4. Here the CDR3 reads CASSLGGGSQETQYF. CDR3 sequence (DNA): TGTGCCAGCAGCTTAGGGGGGGGGTCGCAAGAGACCCAGTACTTC. The variable domain in full, with the rest retrieved from reference TRBV11-3 and TRBJ2-5, is EAGVVQSPRYKIIEKKQPVAFWCNPISGHNTLYWYLQNLGQGPELLIRYENEEAVDDSQLPKDRFSAERLKGVDSTLKIQPAELGDSAVYLCASSLGGGSQETQYFGPGTRLLVL.

V and J are TRBV7-2 and TRBJ2-5; a possible D gene is TRBD1 (6 bases). Trimming shortened V by 5 bases and J by 5 bases, and 12 bases separated the two germline ends. The CDR3 extends over 13 amino acids. Germline CDR1 SGHTA, CDR2 FQGNSA. Written as DNA, the CDR3 is TGTGCCAGCAGCACCAGGGGAGAGGAGACCCAGTACTTC. This gives the protein CASSTRGEETQYF.

The chain combines TRBV5-4 with TRBJ2-1; 9 positions agree with TRBD2. V trimming: 4 bases; J trimming: 9 bases; junction bases outside the gene matches: 8. Germline V gene data show CDR1 as SGHNT and CDR2 as YYREEE (reference sequence). This CDR3 has 14 amino acids. This chain's CDR3 is CASSTAGGRSEQFF. CDR3 nucleotides: TGTGCCAGCAGCACAGCGGGAGGACGGAGTGAGCAGTTCTTC.

This clone was counted between two and nine times. This rearrangement joins TRBV5-8 to TRBJ1-5; D not resolved. CDR3 size: 16 residues. Germline V gives CDR1 SGHTS, CDR2 YDEGEE. Deletions cut 4 bases from V and 2 bases from J, with 16 bases between. Here the CDR3 reads CASSPAGAKGNQPQHF. The CDR3 coding sequence is TGTGCCAGCAGCCCCGCTGGAGCCAAAGGCAATCAGCCCCAGCATTTT.

The rearrangement joins TRBV18 to TRBJ2-2; D gene unclear. V was clipped by 6 bases and J by 4 bases, with 9 bases between them. The CDR3 loop spans 13 amino acids. Germline CDR1 and CDR2: KGHSH and LQKENI. The chain's CDR3 is CASSRQPTGELFF. The DNA for the CDR3 is TGTGCCAGCTCTCGACAACCCACCGGGGAGCTGTTTTTT.

The chain employs TRBV18 and TRBJ1-3, with D possibly matching TRBD1 (5 bases). V dropped 6 bases and J dropped 3 bases, with 15 bases sitting between them. CDR1 KGHSH and CDR2 LQKENI come from the germline V gene. The CDR3 runs to 15 residues. CDR3 nucleotides: TGTGCCAGCTCTCTAGAAACAGGCTTTGGAAACACCATATATTTT. As protein: CASSLETGFGNTIYF.

CDR3 nucleotides: TGTGCCAGCAGTTGGACTAGCGGGAGCTCCTACGAGCAGTACTTC. Protein product: CASSWTSGSSYEQYF. The chain joins TRBV7-2 to TRBJ2-7; TRBD2 agrees at 13 bases. The germline CDR1 and CDR2 sequences are SGHTA and FQGNSA. The junction had 2 bases not matched to a gene; V was cut back by 6 bases and J by 0 bases. CDR3 length equals 15 residues. Complete variable domain (other parts from reference TRBV7-2 and TRBJ2-7): GAGVSQSPSNKVTEKGKDVELRCDPISGHTALYWYRQSLGQGLEFLIYFQGNSAPDKSGLPSDRFSAERTGGSVSTLTIQRTQQEDSAVYLCASSWTSGSSYEQYFGPGTRLTVT.

In its sample, this clone was seen once. The chain links TRBV10-3 to TRBJ2-3, with a weak D call TRBD1 (6 bases). From germline, CDR1 is ENHRY and CDR2 SYGVKD. The V and J ends lost 6 bases and 4 bases respectively, with 14 bases between them. CDR3 length: 14 residues. This chain's CDR3 is CAISPQGFADTQYF. CDR3 DNA sequence: TGTGCCATCAGCCCACAGGGATTTGCAGATACGCAGTATTTT.

The rearrangement links TRBV11-2 to TRBJ2-7, with unresolved D. CDR1 and CDR2 from the germline V gene are SGHAT and FQNNGV. Trimming removed 4 bases from V and 2 bases from J, with 6 bases in between. This CDR3 contains 12 residues. The CDR3 here is CASSSPAYEQYF. For the CDR3, the DNA is TGTGCCAGCAGCTCCCCAGCCTACGAGCAGTACTTC.

The chain couples TRBV7-6 to TRBJ2-7; tentatively, D is TRBD2 (6 bases). Germline CDR1 and CDR2: SGHVS and FNYEAQ. This CDR3 is 16 amino acids long. The V end was cut by 1 base, the J end by 4 bases, with 17 bases between. The CDR3 sequence: CASSLEVDGRRYEQYF. The CDR3 coding sequence is TGTGCCAGCAGCTTAGAAGTTGACGGGAGAAGGTACGAGCAGTACTTC.

The chain uses TRBV18 and TRBJ1-5, with a possible D match to TRBD1 (5 bases). Trimming removed 6 bases at V and 7 bases at J, with 19 bases between. The CDR3 sequence is 15 residues long. CDR1 and CDR2 from the germline V gene are KGHSH and LQKENI. The CDR3 loop reads CASSWVAGVEQPQHF. The CDR3, as DNA: TGTGCCAGCTCTTGGGTGGCGGGGGTCGAGCAGCCCCAGCATTTT.

The chain employs TRBV18 and TRBJ2-1, with 7 positions matching TRBD2. Germline V gene lookup returns CDR1 KGHSH and CDR2 LQKENI. This CDR3 has 14 residues. J gave up 2 bases and V 6 bases, and 4 bases lay outside the gene matches. The CDR3 nucleotides are TGTGCCAGCTCGGGGGGGAACCCCTACAATGAGCAGTTCTTC. Translated, it gives CASSGGNPYNEQFF.